In this sample, the clone carrying this TCR beta chain turned up once. In the original analysis: Researchers report that nucleated cell counts were estimated from reference gene primer amplification. Here immunoSEQ multiplex PCR was the method, and the copy in TCRdb shows in-frame clones only, minus some. The V and J calls and the clone size are those of that table, but D and trimming were determined from the DNA. The data contain around 72,000 clones, 82% of them singletons. These data belong to a study of blood T cell repertoires in COVID-19. Study overall: Acute-phase and convalescent COVID-19 samples originated in the United States, Italy and Spain. From T cells, B-cell-depleted T cells, or PBMCs came the material, which was cDNA or gDNA.

V trimming: 4 bases; J trimming: 5 bases; junction bases outside the gene matches: 8. The CDR3 extends over 14 amino acids. Germline CDR1 MGHRA, CDR2 YSYEKL. This chain joins TRBV4-1 and TRBJ2-7; 7 nucleotides match TRBD2. The sequence came from a human donor in a cohort sampled during active COVID-19. Sequenced sample: peripheral blood. The CDR3 DNA follows: TGCGCCAGCAGCCGCGGGCTAGCGGCACACGAGCAGTACTTC. Residues: CASSRGLAAHEQYF.